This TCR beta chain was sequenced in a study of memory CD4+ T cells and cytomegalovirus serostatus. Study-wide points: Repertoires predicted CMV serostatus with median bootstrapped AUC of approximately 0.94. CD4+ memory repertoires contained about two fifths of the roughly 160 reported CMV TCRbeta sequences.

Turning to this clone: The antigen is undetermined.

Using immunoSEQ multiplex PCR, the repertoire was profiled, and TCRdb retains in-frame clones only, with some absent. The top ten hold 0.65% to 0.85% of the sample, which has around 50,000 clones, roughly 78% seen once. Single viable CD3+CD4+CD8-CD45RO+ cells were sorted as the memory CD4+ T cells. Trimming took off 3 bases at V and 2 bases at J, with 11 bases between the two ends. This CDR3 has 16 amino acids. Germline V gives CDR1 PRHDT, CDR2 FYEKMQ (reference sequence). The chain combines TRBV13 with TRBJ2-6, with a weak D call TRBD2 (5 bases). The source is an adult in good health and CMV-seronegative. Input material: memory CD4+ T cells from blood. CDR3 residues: CASSLYWGAGANVLTF. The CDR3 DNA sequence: TGTGCCAGCAGCTTGTATTGGGGAGCTGGGGCCAACGTCCTGACTTTC.